One sample yielded the 21 T cell receptor beta chains listed below, sequenced in a study of shared clonotypes between healthy human individuals. Sequencing used immunoSEQ multiplex PCR; TCRdb keeps in-frame clones, though not all of them. The sample records 800,000 to 1,200,000 clones, around 78% being singletons. Sequencing was performed on memory CD4+ T cells from PBMCs. The sample's subset: CD45RA-negative fraction. Source of these receptors: a man between 18 and 29 years old in good health. Some clones in this sample may be carry-over from other donors' samples.

The chain has TRBV5-1 and TRBJ2-3; the D gene is possibly TRBD2 (5 bases). This CDR3 is built from 16 residues. The germline V gene encodes CDR1 SGHRS and CDR2 YFSETQ. V lost 4 bases to trimming and J lost 1 base, with 16 bases between them. CDR3 nucleotide sequence: TGCGCCAGCAGCCTACTGGGGAGTGGGCGCACAGATACGCAGTATTTT. Its translation: CASSLLGSGRTDTQYF.

The chain links TRBV10-3 to TRBJ2-7; unclear D gene. The CDR3 runs 12 residues. The V end lost 7 bases, the J end lost 7 bases, and 14 bases lay between the germline ends. Per germline, CDR1 ENHRY and CDR2 SYGVKD. The CDR3 sequence is CAIKAQSTEQYF. The CDR3 nucleotides are TGTGCCATCAAGGCCCAATCTACGGAGCAGTACTTC.

The chain is built from TRBV5-1 and TRBJ1-2; D might be TRBD1 (6 bases). V gave up 4 bases and J gave up 7 bases, with 17 bases separating them. The CDR3 contains 14 residues. Germline loops: CDR1 SGHRS, CDR2 YFSETQ. As DNA, the CDR3 is TGCGCCAGCAGCCCACGGGAGGGCAGGGGTGGCTACACCTTC. Translation gives CASSPREGRGGYTF.

This clone was detected only a few times. The chain uses TRBV4-3 and TRBJ1-1; D is perhaps TRBD1 (6 bases). This CDR3 has 15 residues. Trimming left V 0 bases short and J 5 bases short, with 13 bases between. Germline V gene data show CDR1 as LGHNA and CDR2 as YSLEER. The CDR3, as DNA: TGCGCCAGCAGCCAAGAGAACAGGGTCCGGACTGAAGCTTTCTTT. Its translation: CASSQENRVRTEAFF.

The rearrangement joins TRBV18 to TRBJ2-7; a weak D match, TRBD1 (6 bases). Germline V gene data show CDR1 as KGHSH and CDR2 as LQKENI. V was cut by 3 bases and J by 5 bases, with 17 bases left in between. CDR3 length: 15 residues. The chain's CDR3 is CASSPQSPGVNEQYF. The DNA for the CDR3 is TGTGCCAGCTCACCTCAGTCCCCAGGGGTAAACGAGCAGTACTTC.

In its sample, this clone was seen a few times. The chain uses TRBV28 and TRBJ2-1; 13 bases are a match to TRBD2. CDR1 and CDR2 (germline): MDHEN, SYDVKM. The CDR3 runs 17 residues. Germline trimming cut 7 bases from V and 5 bases from J; bases unmatched to any gene: 11. CDR3 nucleotides: TGTGCCAGCACCCTGGGGCGACTAGCGGGAGGACACAATGAGCAGTTCTTC. Protein sequence: CASTLGRLAGGHNEQFF.

This chain connects TRBV11-2 to TRBJ1-2; D possibly corresponds to TRBD1 (5 bases). V lost 5 bases, J lost 3 bases, and 19 bases lay in between. CDR3 size: 16 residues. In germline, CDR1 is SGHAT, CDR2 FQNNGV. The chain's CDR3 is CASSHQGRSRYYGYTF. In DNA form, the CDR3 reads TGTGCCAGCAGCCACCAGGGCAGGAGTAGGTACTATGGCTACACCTTC.

The chain carries TRBV25-1 and TRBJ1-1, with D tentatively TRBD1 (6 bases). The CDR3 loop spans 16 amino acids. Per germline, CDR1 MGHDK and CDR2 SYGVNS. Deletions cut 1 base from V and 5 bases from J, with 17 bases between. As DNA, the CDR3 is TGTGCCAGCAGTGAATCCGTAGGCAGGGGAGGTACTGAAGCTTTCTTT. Translated: CASSESVGRGGTEAFF.

This clone came up a few times. This sequence joins TRBV18 and TRBJ2-1; 8 bases agree with TRBD2. The CDR3 contains 15 residues. Germline V gene lookup returns CDR1 KGHSH and CDR2 LQKENI. Trimming took 6 bases from V and 3 from J; bases not matched to a gene: 7. This CDR3 is CASSQLAAGYNEQFF. CDR3 in DNA: TGTGCCAGCTCCCAACTAGCGGCAGGCTACAATGAGCAGTTCTTC.

The chain uses TRBV4-1 and TRBJ2-5, with 11 bases matching TRBD2. V lost 1 base to trimming and J lost 7 bases; unmatched junction nucleotides: 8. CDR3 length equals 16 residues. Germline lookup yields CDR1 MGHRA and CDR2 YSYEKL. CDR3 sequence reads: CASSQGGSGRAGTQYF. The DNA of the CDR3 is TGCGCCAGCAGCCAAGGGGGTAGCGGGAGGGCCGGGACCCAGTACTTC.

The sample holds one count of this clone. This sequence joins TRBV11-2 and TRBJ2-5; 7 nucleotides align to TRBD1. Germline V gene data show CDR1 as SGHAT and CDR2 as FQNNGV. This CDR3 comprises 14 residues. V was clipped by 5 bases and J by 1 base; unmatched bases: 4. The CDR3 DNA reads as TGTGCCAGCAGCAAAGGGACAGCCCAAGAGACCCAGTACTTC. This encodes CASSKGTAQETQYF. The variable domain in full, with the rest retrieved from reference TRBV11-2 and TRBJ2-5, is EAGVAQSPRYKIIEKRQSVAFWCNPISGHATLYWYQQILGQGPKLLIQFQNNGVVDDSQLPKDRFSAERLKGVDSTLKIQPAKLEDSAVYLCASSKGTAQETQYFGPGTRLLVL.

The genes are TRBV4-1 and TRBJ1-3; D not resolved. The CDR3 loop spans 17 amino acids. The V gene's germline CDR1 is MGHRA and CDR2 YSYEKL. The ends were cut back, 2 bases at V and 0 bases at J, with 14 bases in the middle. The CDR3 is CASSQPDVRFSGNTIYF. CDR3 bases: TGCGCCAGCAGCCAACCAGATGTTAGGTTCTCTGGAAACACCATATATTTT.

This clone was recorded only once. The chain joins TRBV30 to TRBJ2-2; TRBD1 matches at 7 bases. V lost 5 bases to trimming and J lost 2 bases; unmatched junction nucleotides: 2. The CDR3 contains 13 residues. Germline lookup yields CDR1 GTSNPN and CDR2 SVGIG (reference sequence). The CDR3 sequence is CAWDRVNTGELFF. The CDR3 bases are TGTGCCTGGGACAGGGTAAACACCGGGGAGCTGTTTTTT. Looking up the rest from reference TRBV30 and TRBJ2-2 gives the full variable domain: SQTIHQWPATLVQPVGSPLSLECTVEGTSNPNLYWYRQAAGRGLQLLFYSVGIGQISSEVPQNLSASRPQDRQFILSSKKLLLSDSGFYLCAWDRVNTGELFFGEGSRLTVL.

The rearrangement links TRBV11-3 to TRBJ1-1, with unresolved D. The V gene's germline CDR1 is SGHNT and CDR2 YENEEA. The CDR3 is 13 residues long. V gave up 4 bases and J gave up 1 base, with 7 bases separating them. As DNA, the CDR3 is TGTGCCAGCAGCTACGGGCCGAACACTGAAGCTTTCTTT. It specifies CASSYGPNTEAFF.

Points on this clone: Possible read error: a much larger clone is one base away. CDR3 in amino acids: CASSLRLAGSTDTQYF. CDR3 bases: TGTGCCAGCAGCTTGAGACTAGCGGGCAGCACAGATACGCAGTATTTT. The chain uses TRBV5-6 and TRBJ2-3; 10 positions agree with TRBD2. This CDR3 region has 16 residues. Germline assignment: CDR1 SGHDT and CDR2 YYEEEE. J was trimmed by 0 bases and V by 1 base; bases with no gene match: 2.

This chain joins TRBV6-1 and TRBJ1-4, with 8 bases matching TRBD1. The CDR3 extends over 15 amino acids. V trimming: 6 bases; J trimming: 6 bases; junction bases outside the gene matches: 9. Germline V CDR1 and CDR2: MNHNS, SASEGT. This CDR3 is CASRPRTGRDEKLFF. In DNA form, the CDR3 reads TGTGCCAGCAGACCACGGACAGGGCGGGATGAAAAACTGTTTTTT.

The chain couples TRBV27 to TRBJ1-5, with D unresolved. The CDR3 consists of 15 residues. Germline V lookup: CDR1 MNHEY, CDR2 SMNVEV (reference sequence). The germline V and J ends were trimmed by 2 bases and 1 base, with 9 bases remaining between them. CDR3 sequence: CASSLNRQSNQPQHF. CDR3 nucleotides: TGTGCCAGCAGTTTAAACCGGCAAAGCAATCAGCCCCAGCATTTT.

The V call is TRBV2, the J call TRBJ1-4, with D perhaps matching TRBD1 (5 bases). The V and J ends lost 4 bases and 8 bases respectively, with 11 bases between them. The CDR3 has 13 residues. Germline V gene lookup returns CDR1 SNHLY and CDR2 FYNNEI. The DNA of the CDR3 is TGTGCCAGCAGTGGGCAGGGTACGGAAAAACTGTTTTTT. Encoded protein: CASSGQGTEKLFF.

The chain employs TRBV7-3 and TRBJ2-1; perhaps TRBD2 as D (5 bases). In germline, CDR1 is SGHTA, CDR2 FQGTGA. The CDR3 totals 13 residues. Between the trimmed V and J ends, which lost 3 bases and 7 bases, there was a span of 10 bases. The CDR3 nucleotides read TGTGCCAGCAGCTTCTCAGGCGGGAATGAGCAGTTCTTC. Protein: CASSFSGGNEQFF.

The gene calls are TRBV5-1 and TRBJ1-5, with 9 bases lining up with TRBD1. V trimming: 4 bases; J trimming: 6 bases; junction bases outside the gene matches: 5. The CDR3 has 14 amino acids. Germline V CDR1 and CDR2: SGHRS, YFSETQ. The DNA for the CDR3 is TGCGCCAGCAGCCCAGGACAGGGGAGTCAGCCCCAGCATTTT. Its protein product is CASSPGQGSQPQHF.

The chain uses TRBV30 and TRBJ2-1, with D maybe TRBD2 (7 bases). V was trimmed by 5 bases and J by 4 bases, leaving 12 bases between them. Looked up from germline, CDR1 is GTSNPN and CDR2 is SVGIG (reference sequence). The CDR3 is 13 amino acids. The CDR3 sequence is CAWDRGGYNEQFF. DNA of the CDR3: TGTGCCTGGGATAGGGGGGGGTACAATGAGCAGTTCTTC. The full variable domain, rest sourced from reference TRBV30 and TRBJ2-1, is SQTIHQWPATLVQPVGSPLSLECTVEGTSNPNLYWYRQAAGRGLQLLFYSVGIGQISSEVPQNLSASRPQDRQFILSSKKLLLSDSGFYLCAWDRGGYNEQFFGPGTRLTVL.